This T cell receptor beta chain was identified during a study of blood T cells in healthy people across ages. Findings and caveats of the study: No one knew whether donors had CMV, which possibly confounded expanded clonotype changes.

Trimming cost V 7 bases and J 1 base, with 14 bases left between them. Germline V lookup: CDR1 MNHEY, CDR2 SVGEGT. The CDR3 loop spans 14 amino acids. Peripheral blood samples of 7.5 to 10 milliliters were drawn from each donor. Samples each had at least 6 micrograms of total RNA extracted. Remarks on this clonotype: Its specificity is not known.

PCR was performed a second time for about 6 to 11 cycles using a sample-barcoded 5' primer and a J-beta primer mix. Each TCR beta cDNA got a 12-nucleotide random molecular identifier. MiXCR, run by TCRdb on the 5' RACE reads, gives a single entry per CDR3 protein. The sample records 1.2 million to 1.5 million distinct CDR3 sequences, approximately 63% being singletons. This rearrangement joins TRBV6-2 or TRBV6-3 to TRBJ2-7, with TRBD2 as a possible D gene (6 bases). The specimen sequenced was blood. This clonotype originated in a man in his late teens or twenties in good health. Here the CDR3 DNA reads TGTGCCAGCATCCGCGGGGAATTATCCTACGAGCAGTACTTC. Its translation is CASIRGELSYEQYF.